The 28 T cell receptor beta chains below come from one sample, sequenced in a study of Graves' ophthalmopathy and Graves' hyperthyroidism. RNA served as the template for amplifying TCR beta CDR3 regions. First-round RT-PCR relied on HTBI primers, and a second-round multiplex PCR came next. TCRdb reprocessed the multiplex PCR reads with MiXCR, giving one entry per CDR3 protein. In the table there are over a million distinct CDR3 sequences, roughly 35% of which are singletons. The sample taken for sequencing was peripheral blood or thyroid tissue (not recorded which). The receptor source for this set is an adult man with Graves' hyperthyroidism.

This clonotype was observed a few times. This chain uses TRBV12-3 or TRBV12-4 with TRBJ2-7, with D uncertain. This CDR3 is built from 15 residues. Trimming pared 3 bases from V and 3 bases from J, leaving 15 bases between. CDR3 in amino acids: CASSLGLASNYEQYF. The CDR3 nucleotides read TGTGCCAGCAGTTTGGGTTTGGCGTCGAACTACGAGCAGTACTTC.

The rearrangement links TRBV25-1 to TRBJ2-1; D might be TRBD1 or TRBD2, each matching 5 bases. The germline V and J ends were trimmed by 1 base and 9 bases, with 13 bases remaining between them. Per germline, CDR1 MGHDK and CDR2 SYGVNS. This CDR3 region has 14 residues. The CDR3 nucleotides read TGTGCCAGCAGTGAATTGGCCGGGGCGGGTGAGCAGTTCTTC. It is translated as CASSELAGAGEQFF.

The CDR3 nucleotides are TGTGCCATCAGTGAGTCAGGCCCGGGCGGGGCGGGCACTGAAGCTTTCTTT. It codes for CAISESGPGGAGTEAFF. This chain connects TRBV10-3 to TRBJ1-1, with D perhaps matching TRBD1 (5 bases). Per the germline V gene, CDR1 is ENHRY and CDR2 is SYGVKD. There are 17 residues in the CDR3. The germline V and J ends were trimmed by 0 bases and 4 bases, with 18 bases remaining between them.

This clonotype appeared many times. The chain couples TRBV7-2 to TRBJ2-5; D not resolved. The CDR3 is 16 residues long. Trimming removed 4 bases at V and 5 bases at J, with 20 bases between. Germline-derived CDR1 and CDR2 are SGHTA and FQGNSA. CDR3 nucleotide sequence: TGTGCCAGCAGCTCCTCCCTTAGGAACCGGGCGGAGACCCAGTACTTC. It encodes CASSSSLRNRAETQYF.

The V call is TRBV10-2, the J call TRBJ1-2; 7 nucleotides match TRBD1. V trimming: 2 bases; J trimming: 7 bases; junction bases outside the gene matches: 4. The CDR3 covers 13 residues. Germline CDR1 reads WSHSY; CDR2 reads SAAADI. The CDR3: CASSEPDRLGYTF. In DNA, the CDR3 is TGCGCCAGCAGTGAGCCGGACAGGCTTGGCTACACCTTC.

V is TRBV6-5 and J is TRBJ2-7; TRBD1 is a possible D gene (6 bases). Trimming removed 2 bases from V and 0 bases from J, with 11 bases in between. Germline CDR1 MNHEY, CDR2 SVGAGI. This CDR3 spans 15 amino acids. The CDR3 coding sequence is TGTGCCAGCAGTTACAACAGGGATCCCTCCTACGAGCAGTACTTC. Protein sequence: CASSYNRDPSYEQYF.

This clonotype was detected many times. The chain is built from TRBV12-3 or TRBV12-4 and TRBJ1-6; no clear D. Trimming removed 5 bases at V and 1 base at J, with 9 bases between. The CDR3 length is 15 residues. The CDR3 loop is CASSPARSYNSPLHF. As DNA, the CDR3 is TGTGCCAGCAGTCCCGCCCGTTCCTATAATTCACCCCTCCACTTT.

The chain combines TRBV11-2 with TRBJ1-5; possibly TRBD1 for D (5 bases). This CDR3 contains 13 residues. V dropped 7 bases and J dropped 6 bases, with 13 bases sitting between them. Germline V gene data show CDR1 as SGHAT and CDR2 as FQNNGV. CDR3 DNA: TGTGCCAGCATCGAGGGAGGGGTTCAGCCCCAGCATTTT. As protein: CASIEGGVQPQHF. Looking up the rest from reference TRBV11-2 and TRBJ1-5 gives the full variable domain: EAGVAQSPRYKIIEKRQSVAFWCNPISGHATLYWYQQILGQGPKLLIQFQNNGVVDDSQLPKDRFSAERLKGVDSTLKIQPAKLEDSAVYLCASIEGGVQPQHFGDGTRLSIL.

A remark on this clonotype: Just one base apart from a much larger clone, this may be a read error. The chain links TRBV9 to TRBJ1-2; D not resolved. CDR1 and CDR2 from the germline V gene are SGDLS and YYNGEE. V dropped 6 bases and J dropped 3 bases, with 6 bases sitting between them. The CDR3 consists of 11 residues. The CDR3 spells CASMRDYGYTF. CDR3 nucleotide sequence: TGTGCCAGCATGCGGGACTATGGCTACACCTTC.

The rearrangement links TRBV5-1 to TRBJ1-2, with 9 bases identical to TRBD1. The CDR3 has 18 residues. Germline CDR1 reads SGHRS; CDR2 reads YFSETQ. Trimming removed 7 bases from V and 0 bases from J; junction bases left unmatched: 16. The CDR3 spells CASGLLPSGTGTNYGYTF. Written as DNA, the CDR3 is TGCGCCAGCGGGCTTCTCCCCTCCGGGACAGGGACTAACTATGGCTACACCTTC.

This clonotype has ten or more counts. For the CDR3, the DNA is TGCGCCAGCAGCCAAACATGGACCGGGGGGTCAGCTTTCTTT. This encodes CASSQTWTGGSAFF. This sequence joins TRBV4-3 and TRBJ1-1; TRBD1 might be the D (5 bases). Looked up from germline, CDR1 is LGHNA and CDR2 is YSLEER. CDR3 length: 14 amino acids. V was cut by 2 bases and J by 10 bases, with 17 bases left in between.

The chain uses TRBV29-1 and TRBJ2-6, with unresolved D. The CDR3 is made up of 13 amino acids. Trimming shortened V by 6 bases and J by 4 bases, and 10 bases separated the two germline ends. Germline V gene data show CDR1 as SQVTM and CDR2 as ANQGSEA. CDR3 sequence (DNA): TGCAGCGTCAAGGGTGCAGGGGCCAACGTCCTGACTTTC. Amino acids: CSVKGAGANVLTF.

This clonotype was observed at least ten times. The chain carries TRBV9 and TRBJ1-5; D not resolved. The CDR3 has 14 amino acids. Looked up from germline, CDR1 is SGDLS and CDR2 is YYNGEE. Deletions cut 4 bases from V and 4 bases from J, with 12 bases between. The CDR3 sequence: CASSPGDGNQPQHF. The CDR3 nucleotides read TGTGCCAGCAGCCCCGGCGATGGGAATCAGCCCCAGCATTTT.

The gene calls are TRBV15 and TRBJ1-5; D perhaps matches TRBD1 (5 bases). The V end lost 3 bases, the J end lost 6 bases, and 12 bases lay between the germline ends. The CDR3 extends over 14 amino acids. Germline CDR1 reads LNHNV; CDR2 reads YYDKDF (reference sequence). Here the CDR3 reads CATSRDQGGQPQHF. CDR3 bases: TGTGCCACCAGCAGGGATCAGGGCGGTCAGCCCCAGCATTTT.

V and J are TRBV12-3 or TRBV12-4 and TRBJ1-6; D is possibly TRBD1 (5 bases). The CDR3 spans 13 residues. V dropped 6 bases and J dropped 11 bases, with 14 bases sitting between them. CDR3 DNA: TGTGCCAGCAGAATGGGGGAGGTTGCACCCCTCCACTTT. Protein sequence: CASRMGEVAPLHF.

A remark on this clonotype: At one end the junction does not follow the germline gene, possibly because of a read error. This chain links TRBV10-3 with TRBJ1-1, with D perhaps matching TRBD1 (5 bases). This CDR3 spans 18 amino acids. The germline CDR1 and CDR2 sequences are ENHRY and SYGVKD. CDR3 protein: CVISFGTQNTGELTEAFF. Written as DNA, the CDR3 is TGTGTCATCAGTTTCGGGACCCAGAACACCGGGGAGCTGACTGAAGCTTTCTTT.

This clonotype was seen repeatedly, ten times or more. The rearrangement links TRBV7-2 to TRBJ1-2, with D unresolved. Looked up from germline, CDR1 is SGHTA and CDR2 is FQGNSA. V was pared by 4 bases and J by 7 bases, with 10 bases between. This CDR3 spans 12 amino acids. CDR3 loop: CASSSSAAGYTF. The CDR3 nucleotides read TGTGCCAGCAGCTCAAGCGCGGCTGGCTACACCTTC.

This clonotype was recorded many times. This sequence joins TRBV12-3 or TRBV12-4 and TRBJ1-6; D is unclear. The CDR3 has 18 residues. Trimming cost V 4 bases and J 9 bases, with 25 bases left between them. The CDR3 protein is CASSSAASGPTLGSPLHF. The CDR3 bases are TGTGCCAGCAGTTCCGCGGCCTCCGGGCCAACGCTGGGTTCACCCCTCCACTTT.

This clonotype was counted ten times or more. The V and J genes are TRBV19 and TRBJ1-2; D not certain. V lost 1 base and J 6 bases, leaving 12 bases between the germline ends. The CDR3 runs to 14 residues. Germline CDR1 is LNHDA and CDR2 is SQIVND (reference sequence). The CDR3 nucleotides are TGTGCCAGTAGTATAGGGCGACTGAAAGATGGCTACACCTTC. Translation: CASSIGRLKDGYTF. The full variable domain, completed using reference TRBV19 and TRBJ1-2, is DGGITQSPKYLFRKEGQNVTLSCEQNLNHDAMYWYRQDPGQGLRLIYYSQIVNDFQKGDIAEGYSVSREKKESFPLTVTSAQKNPTAFYLCASSIGRLKDGYTFGSGTRLTVV.

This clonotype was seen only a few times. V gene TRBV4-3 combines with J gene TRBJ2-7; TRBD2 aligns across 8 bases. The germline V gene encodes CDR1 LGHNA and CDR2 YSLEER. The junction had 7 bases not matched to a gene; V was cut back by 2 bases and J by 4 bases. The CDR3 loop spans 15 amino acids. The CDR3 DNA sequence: TGCGCCAGCAGCCAAATCCCGGGACTAGGGTACGAGCAGTACTTC. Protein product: CASSQIPGLGYEQYF.

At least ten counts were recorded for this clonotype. The CDR3 DNA reads as TGTGCCAGCAGTTTAACTAGGAACACTGAAGCTTTCTTT. Its translation: CASSLTRNTEAFF. The rearrangement links TRBV12-3 or TRBV12-4 to TRBJ1-1; D is uncertain. The CDR3 length is 13 residues. V lost 2 bases and J 1 base, leaving 5 bases between the germline ends.

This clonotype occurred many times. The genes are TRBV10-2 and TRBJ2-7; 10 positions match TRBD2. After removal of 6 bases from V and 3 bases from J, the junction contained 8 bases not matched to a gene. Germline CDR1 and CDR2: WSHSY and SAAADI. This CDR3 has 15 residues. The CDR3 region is CASRFLAGANYEQYF. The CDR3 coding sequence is TGCGCCAGCAGGTTTCTAGCGGGGGCTAACTACGAGCAGTACTTC.

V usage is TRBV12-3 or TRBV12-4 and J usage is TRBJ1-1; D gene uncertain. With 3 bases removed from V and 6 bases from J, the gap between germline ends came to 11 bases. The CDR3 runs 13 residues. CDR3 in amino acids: CASSLRQNAEAFF. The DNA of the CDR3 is TGTGCCAGCAGTTTGAGGCAAAACGCTGAAGCTTTCTTT.

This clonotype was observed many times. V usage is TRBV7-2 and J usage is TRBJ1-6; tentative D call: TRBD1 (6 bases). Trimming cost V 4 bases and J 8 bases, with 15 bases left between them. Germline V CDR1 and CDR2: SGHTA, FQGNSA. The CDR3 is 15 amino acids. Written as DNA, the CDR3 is TGTGCCAGCAGCTACCCGCGGGGGGCTGATTCACCCCTCCACTTT. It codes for CASSYPRGADSPLHF.

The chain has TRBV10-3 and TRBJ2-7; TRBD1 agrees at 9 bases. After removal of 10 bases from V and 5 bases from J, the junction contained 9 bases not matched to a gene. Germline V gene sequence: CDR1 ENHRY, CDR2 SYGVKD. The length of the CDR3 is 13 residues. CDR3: CATSGQGIDEQYF. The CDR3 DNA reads TGTGCCACCTCGGGACAGGGAATCGACGAGCAGTACTTC.

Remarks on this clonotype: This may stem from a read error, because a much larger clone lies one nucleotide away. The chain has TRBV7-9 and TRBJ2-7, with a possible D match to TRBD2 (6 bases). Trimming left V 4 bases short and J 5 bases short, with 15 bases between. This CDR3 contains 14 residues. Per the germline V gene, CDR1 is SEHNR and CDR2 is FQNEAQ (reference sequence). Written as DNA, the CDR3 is TGTGCCAGCAGCTCCGCGGGAAGCAGTAACGAGCAGTACTTC. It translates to CASSSAGSSNEQYF. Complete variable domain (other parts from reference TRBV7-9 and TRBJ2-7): DTGVSQNPRHKITKRGQNVTFRCDPISEHNRLYWYRQTLGQGPEFLTYFQNEAQLEKSRLLSDRFSAERPKGSFSTLEIQRTEQGDSAMYLCASSSAGSSNEQYFGPGTRLTVT.

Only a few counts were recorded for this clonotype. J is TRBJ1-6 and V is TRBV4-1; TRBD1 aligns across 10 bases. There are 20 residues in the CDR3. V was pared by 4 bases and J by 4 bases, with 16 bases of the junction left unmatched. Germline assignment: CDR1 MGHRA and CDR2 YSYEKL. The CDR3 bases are TGCGCCAGCAGCCGAAGGGACAGGGGATATCATCCAGATTATAATTCACCCCTCCACTTT. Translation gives CASSRRDRGYHPDYNSPLHF.

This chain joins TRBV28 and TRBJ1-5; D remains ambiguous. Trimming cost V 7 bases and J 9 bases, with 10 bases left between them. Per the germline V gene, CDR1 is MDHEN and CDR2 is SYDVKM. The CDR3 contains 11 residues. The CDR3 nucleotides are TGTGCCAGCACACATCGGGGGCCCCAGCATTTT. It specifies CASTHRGPQHF.